One sample yielded the 23 T cell receptor beta chains listed below, sequenced in a study of cytomegalovirus exposure and HLA in healthy donors. PCR employed 60 Vbeta and 13 Jbeta primers. Here immunoSEQ multiplex PCR was the method, and the copy in TCRdb shows in-frame clones only, minus some. Of 130,000 to 150,000 clones listed, 60% to 80% are singletons. Sample: PBMCs. These receptors originate from a male donor in good health and CMV-seronegative.

The gene calls are TRBV10-3 and TRBJ2-2, with 8 bases that match TRBD2. This CDR3 has 14 amino acids. Germline loops: CDR1 ENHRY, CDR2 SYGVKD. Losses at the gene ends were 7 bases for V and 5 bases for J; bases not matched to a gene: 6. CDR3 coding DNA: TGTGCCATCAAAGCGGGAGAGACTACCGGGGAGCTGTTTTTT. Amino acid sequence: CAIKAGETTGELFF.

This clone was detected a few times. The chain is built from TRBV6-5 and TRBJ2-1; 9 bases line up with TRBD2. Unmatched junction bases numbered 13, after V lost 3 bases and J lost 10 bases. Looked up from germline, CDR1 is MNHEY and CDR2 is SVGAGI. There are 16 residues in the CDR3. CDR3 coding DNA: TGTGCCAGCAGTTATTGGTCTAGCGGGAACTCTCGGGAGCAGTTCTTC. Its translation is CASSYWSSGNSREQFF.

The V and J genes are TRBV27 and TRBJ1-2; D not certain. Looked up from germline, CDR1 is MNHEY and CDR2 is SMNVEV (reference sequence). The V end was cut by 4 bases, the J end by 3 bases, with 6 bases between. This CDR3 is built from 12 residues. DNA of the CDR3: TGTGCCAGCAGTTCTAAAGACTATGGCTACACCTTC. Protein sequence: CASSSKDYGYTF.

Only a few counts were recorded for this clone. The chain recombines TRBV5-5 with TRBJ2-3; TRBD2 matches at 8 bases. Trimming cost V 4 bases and J 4 bases; bases outside gene matches: 8. The CDR3 is made up of 15 amino acids. Germline V gives CDR1 SGHKS, CDR2 YYEKEE (reference sequence). The DNA for the CDR3 is TGTGCCAGCAGCCTGTCTCCGGGGGGGCCAGATACGCAGTATTTT. Its translation: CASSLSPGGPDTQYF.

The V gene is TRBV10-3, the J gene TRBJ2-3; tentative D call: TRBD1 (6 bases). CDR1 and CDR2 from the germline V gene are ENHRY and SYGVKD. The CDR3 sequence is 16 residues long. Deletions cut 7 bases from V and 2 bases from J, with 19 bases between. CDR3 protein: CAIKVSDSHPTDTQYF. Written as DNA, the CDR3 is TGTGCCATCAAAGTATCGGACAGCCATCCCACAGATACGCAGTATTTT.

This sequence joins TRBV5-6 and TRBJ1-1; D gene ambiguous. This CDR3 region has 13 residues. CDR1 SGHDT and CDR2 YYEEEE come from the germline V gene. Trimming shortened V by 0 bases and J by 5 bases, and 8 bases separated the two germline ends. The CDR3 DNA reads TGTGCCAGCAGCTTGGACCCGCGGACTGAAGCTTTCTTT. Translation gives CASSLDPRTEAFF.

The count of this clone is one. V is TRBV5-1 and J is TRBJ1-1; D gene ambiguous. The germline CDR1 and CDR2 sequences are SGHRS and YFSETQ. The CDR3 spans 13 residues. Trimming pared 4 bases from V and 8 bases from J, leaving 15 bases between. CDR3 sequence reads: CASSIERWREAFF. The CDR3 bases are TGCGCCAGCAGCATAGAGAGGTGGAGGGAAGCTTTCTTT. The full variable domain, in which reference TRBV5-1 and TRBJ1-1 provide the parts outside the CDR3, is KAGVTQTPRYLIKTRGQQVTLSCSPISGHRSVSWYQQTPGQGLQFLFEYFSETQRNKGNFPGRFSGRQFSNSRSEMNVSTLELGDSALYLCASSIERWREAFFGQGTRLTVV.

The gene calls are TRBV5-1 and TRBJ2-6, with 7 positions matching TRBD1. The CDR3 has 16 residues. V lost 0 bases and J lost 2; bases outside the gene matches: 2. Looked up from germline, CDR1 is SGHRS and CDR2 is YFSETQ. This CDR3 reads CASSLGTGAGANVLTF. CDR3 coding DNA: TGCGCCAGCAGCTTGGGAACAGGGGCTGGGGCCAACGTCCTGACTTTC.

This chain uses TRBV7-9 with TRBJ2-5; D remains unclear. The CDR3 runs to 14 residues. The germline CDR1 and CDR2 sequences are SEHNR and FQNEAQ (reference sequence). Trimming left V 1 base short and J 3 bases short, with 9 bases between. This CDR3 reads CASSLGGREETQYF. The CDR3 DNA sequence: TGTGCCAGCAGCTTAGGCGGCAGAGAAGAGACCCAGTACTTC.

The chain has TRBV11-2 and TRBJ1-1; no clear D gene. The V end was cut by 5 bases, the J end by 10 bases, with 17 bases between. The germline gives CDR1 SGHAT, CDR2 FQNNGV. The CDR3 consists of 13 residues. The CDR3 nucleotides are TGTGCCAGCAGCGCAATCCGGTCCCCGCGAGCTTTCTTT. Protein sequence: CASSAIRSPRAFF.

The CDR3 region is CASSLTGNTEAFF. CDR3 nucleotides: TGTGCCAGCAGTCTCACAGGTAACACTGAAGCTTTCTTT. The J gene is TRBJ1-1, the V gene TRBV6-4, with D possibly TRBD1 on 5 matching bases. Per germline, CDR1 MRHNA and CDR2 SNTAGT. The CDR3 consists of 13 residues. The germline V and J ends were trimmed by 5 bases and 2 bases, with 9 bases remaining between them.

This clone was seen only a few times. The chain employs TRBV27 and TRBJ2-7, with 8 bases that match TRBD2. V lost 4 bases to trimming and J lost 4 bases; unmatched junction nucleotides: 12. The CDR3 extends over 16 amino acids. Germline CDR1 reads MNHEY; CDR2 reads SMNVEV (reference sequence). The CDR3 DNA is TGTGCCAGCAGTTCCTCAGCGGGAGCGGTTCAATACGAGCAGTACTTC. Translated, it gives CASSSSAGAVQYEQYF.

The gene calls are TRBV29-1 and TRBJ2-7, with TRBD1 matching over 8 bases. Germline trimming cut 6 bases from V and 0 bases from J; bases unmatched to any gene: 4. The CDR3 spans 13 residues. Germline-derived CDR1 and CDR2 are SQVTM and ANQGSEA. DNA for the CDR3: TGCAGCGTCCGGACAGGGACCTCCTACGAGCAGTACTTC. Translation: CSVRTGTSYEQYF.

This clone was observed once. The rearrangement joins TRBV6-5 to TRBJ2-7; 8 bases map to TRBD2. This CDR3 is 13 amino acids long. With V trimmed by 5 bases and J by 5 bases, 5 bases remained unmatched. Germline loops: CDR1 MNHEY, CDR2 SVGAGI. The CDR3 coding sequence is TGTGCCAGCAGTCCCAGCGGGAGCCACGAGCAGTACTTC. Translating gives CASSPSGSHEQYF.

V and J are TRBV7-8 and TRBJ1-1; tentative D call: TRBD1 (5 bases). Germline loops: CDR1 SGHVS, CDR2 FQNEAQ. CDR3 length: 14 amino acids. Trimming stripped 1 base from V and 3 bases from J, with 9 bases between. As DNA, the CDR3 is TGTGCCAGCAGCTTAGAGTCAGGGTACACTGAAGCTTTCTTT. It encodes CASSLESGYTEAFF. The full variable domain, in which reference TRBV7-8 and TRBJ1-1 provide the parts outside the CDR3, is GAGVSQSPRYKVAKRGQDVALRCDPISGHVSLFWYQQALGQGPEFLTYFQNEAQLDKSGLPSDRFFAERPEGSVSTLKIQRTQQEDSAVYLCASSLESGYTEAFFGQGTRLTVV.

This chain links TRBV27 with TRBJ1-6, with TRBD1 as a possible D gene (5 bases). The V gene lost 2 bases and the J gene lost 10 bases, with 24 bases spanning the gap. The CDR3 consists of 18 residues. Germline values: CDR1 MNHEY, CDR2 SMNVEV (reference sequence). In nucleotides, the CDR3 is TGTGCCAGCAGTTTAAACCCTAACTTACAGGATCAGAGGTCACCCCTCCACTTT. It translates to CASSLNPNLQDQRSPLHF.

J is TRBJ1-2 and V is TRBV7-2; D may be TRBD1 (6 bases). The CDR3 consists of 16 residues. Trimming pared 4 bases from V and 0 bases from J, leaving 15 bases between. Germline values: CDR1 SGHTA, CDR2 FQGNSA. The CDR3 sequence is CASSSYGGRTNYGYTF. CDR3 bases: TGTGCCAGCAGCTCCTATGGGGGCAGGACTAACTATGGCTACACCTTC.

The chain joins TRBV7-9 to TRBJ2-7; TRBD2 matches 10 bases. CDR1 and CDR2 (germline): SEHNR, FQNEAQ (reference sequence). CDR3 length equals 17 residues. J lost 4 bases, V lost 4 bases, and 13 bases had no gene match. CDR3 DNA sequence: TGTGCCAGCAGCTGGGGCTCCGGCACTAGCGGGATTTACGAGCAGTACTTC. Its protein is CASSWGSGTSGIYEQYF.

The V and J genes are TRBV5-4 and TRBJ2-3; 8 nucleotides match TRBD2. The CDR3 totals 16 residues. Germline CDR1 is SGHNT and CDR2 is YYREEE (reference sequence). The junction had 3 bases not matched to a gene; V was cut back by 0 bases and J by 0 bases. DNA of the CDR3: TGTGCCAGCAGCTTGGGTAGCGGGACTAGCACAGATACGCAGTATTTT. It encodes CASSLGSGTSTDTQYF.

There are a few counts of this clone. The chain has TRBV6-6 and TRBJ1-1; maybe TRBD1 (5 bases). V lost 2 bases to trimming and J lost 8 bases, with 9 bases between them. The germline CDR1 and CDR2 sequences are MNHNY and SVGAGI (reference sequence). This CDR3 is built from 12 residues. CDR3: CASSYLAGEAFF. CDR3 in DNA: TGTGCCAGCAGTTACCTGGCAGGGGAAGCTTTCTTT.

Only a few counts were recorded for this clone. The chain joins TRBV7-6 to TRBJ1-6; 7 bases agree with TRBD1. CDR1 is SGHVS, CDR2 FNYEAQ, per germline. The CDR3 is made up of 15 amino acids. Unmatched junction bases numbered 9, after V lost 4 bases and J lost 9 bases. Here the CDR3 reads CASSSGQSAPSPLHF. CDR3 sequence (DNA): TGTGCCAGCAGCTCGGGACAGTCAGCGCCTTCACCCCTCCACTTT.

This clone was seen a handful of times. The sample contains more than one DNA sequence encoding this CDR3. The chain combines TRBV7-2 with TRBJ2-5; 8 bases are a match to TRBD1. V shed 6 bases and J 5 bases; nucleotides not matched to a gene: 2. Germline V CDR1 and CDR2: SGHTA, FQGNSA. This CDR3 has 12 residues. CDR3 sequence reads: CASSRDRETQYF. The CDR3 nucleotides read TGTGCCAGCAGTCGGGACAGGGAGACCCAGTACTTC.

The chain has TRBV19 and TRBJ2-3; 8 nucleotides line up with TRBD2. From germline, CDR1 is LNHDA and CDR2 SQIVND (reference sequence). This CDR3 region has 14 residues. The V segment lost 5 bases and the J segment 2 bases; nucleotides outside the gene matches: 3. The CDR3 DNA reads TGTGCCAGTAGTTATAGCGGGGTCACAGATACGCAGTATTTT. Translating it yields CASSYSGVTDTQYF.